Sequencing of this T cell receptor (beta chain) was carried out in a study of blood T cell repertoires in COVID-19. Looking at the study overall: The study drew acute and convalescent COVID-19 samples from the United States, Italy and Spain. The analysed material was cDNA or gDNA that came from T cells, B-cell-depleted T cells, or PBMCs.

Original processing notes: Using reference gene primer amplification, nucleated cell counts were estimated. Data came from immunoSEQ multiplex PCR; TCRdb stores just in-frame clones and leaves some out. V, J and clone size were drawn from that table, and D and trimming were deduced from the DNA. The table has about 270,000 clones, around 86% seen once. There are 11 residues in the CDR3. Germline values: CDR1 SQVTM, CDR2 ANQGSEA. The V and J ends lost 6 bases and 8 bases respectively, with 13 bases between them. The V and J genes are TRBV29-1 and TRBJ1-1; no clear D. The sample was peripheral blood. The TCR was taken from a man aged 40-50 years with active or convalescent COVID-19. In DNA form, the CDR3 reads TGCAGCGTAGCTGGTCAGGTGGAAGCTTTCTTT. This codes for CSVAGQVEAFF.